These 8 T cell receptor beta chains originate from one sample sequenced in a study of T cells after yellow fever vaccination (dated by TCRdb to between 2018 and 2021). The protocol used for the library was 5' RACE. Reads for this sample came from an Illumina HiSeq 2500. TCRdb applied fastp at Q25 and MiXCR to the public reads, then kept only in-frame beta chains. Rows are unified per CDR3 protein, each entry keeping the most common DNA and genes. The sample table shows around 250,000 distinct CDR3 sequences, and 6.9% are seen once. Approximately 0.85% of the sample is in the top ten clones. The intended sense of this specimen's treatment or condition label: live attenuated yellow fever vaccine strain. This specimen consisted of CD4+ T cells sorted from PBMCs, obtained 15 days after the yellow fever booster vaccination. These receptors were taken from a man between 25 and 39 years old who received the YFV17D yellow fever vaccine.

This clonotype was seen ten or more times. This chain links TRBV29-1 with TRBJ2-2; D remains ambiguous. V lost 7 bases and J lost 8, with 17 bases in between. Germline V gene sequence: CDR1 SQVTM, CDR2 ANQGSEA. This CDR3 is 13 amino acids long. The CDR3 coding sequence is TGCAGCGAGGTCTTGGGGAATCGAGGGGAGCTGTTTTTT. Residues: CSEVLGNRGELFF.

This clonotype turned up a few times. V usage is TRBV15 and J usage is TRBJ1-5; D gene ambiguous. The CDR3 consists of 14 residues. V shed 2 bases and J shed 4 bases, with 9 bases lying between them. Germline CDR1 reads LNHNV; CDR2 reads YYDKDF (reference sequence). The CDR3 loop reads CATSRPASNQPQHF. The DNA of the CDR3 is TGTGCCACCAGCAGACCCGCCTCGAATCAGCCCCAGCATTTT.

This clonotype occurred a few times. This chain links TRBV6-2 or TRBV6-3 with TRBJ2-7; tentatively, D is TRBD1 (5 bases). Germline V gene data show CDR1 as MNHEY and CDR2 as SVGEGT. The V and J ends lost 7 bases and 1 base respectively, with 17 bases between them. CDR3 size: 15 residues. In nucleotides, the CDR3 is TGTGCCAGCATAGGGGCCCGGATGCCTTCCTACGAGCAGTACTTC. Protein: CASIGARMPSYEQYF.

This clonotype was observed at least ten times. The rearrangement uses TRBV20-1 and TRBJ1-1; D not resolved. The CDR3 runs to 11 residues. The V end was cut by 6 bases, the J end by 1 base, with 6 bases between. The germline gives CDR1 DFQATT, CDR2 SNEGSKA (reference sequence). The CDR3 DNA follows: TGCAGTGCCCTAAGGAACACTGAAGCTTTCTTT. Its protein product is CSALRNTEAFF.

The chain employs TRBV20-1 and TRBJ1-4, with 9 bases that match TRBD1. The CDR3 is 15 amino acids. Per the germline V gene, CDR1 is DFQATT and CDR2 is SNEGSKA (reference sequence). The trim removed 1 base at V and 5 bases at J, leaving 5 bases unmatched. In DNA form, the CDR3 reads TGCAGTGCTAGAGTAACCGGGACAGGGAATGAAAAACTGTTTTTT. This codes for CSARVTGTGNEKLFF.

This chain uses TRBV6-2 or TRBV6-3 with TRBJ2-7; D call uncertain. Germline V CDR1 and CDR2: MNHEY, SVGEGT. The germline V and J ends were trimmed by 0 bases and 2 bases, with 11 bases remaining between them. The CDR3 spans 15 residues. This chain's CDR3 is CASSYSSSPPYEQYF. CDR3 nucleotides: TGTGCCAGCAGTTACTCTTCCAGTCCTCCCTACGAGCAGTACTTC.

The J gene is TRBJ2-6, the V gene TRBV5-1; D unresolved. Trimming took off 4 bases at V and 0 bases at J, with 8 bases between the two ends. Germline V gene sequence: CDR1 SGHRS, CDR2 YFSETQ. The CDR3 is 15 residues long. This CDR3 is CASSHASSGANVLTF. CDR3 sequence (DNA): TGCGCCAGCAGCCACGCCAGCTCTGGGGCCAACGTCCTGACTTTC.

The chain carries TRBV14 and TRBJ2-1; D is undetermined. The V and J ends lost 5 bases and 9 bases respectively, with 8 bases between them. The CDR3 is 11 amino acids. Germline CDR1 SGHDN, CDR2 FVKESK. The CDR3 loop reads CASSKAGEQFF. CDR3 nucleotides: TGTGCCAGCAGCAAGGCCGGTGAGCAGTTCTTC.